Given below is one T cell receptor beta chain in context. Everyone who took part was 18 to 89 years old, and they came from 24 US areas. Participant reports of clinical history set cohort assignment. Source study methods: Quantification of nucleated cells was approximated via reference gene primer amplification. The method was immunoSEQ multiplex PCR; TCRdb's version includes in-frame clones alone and lacks a portion of them. The DNA gave D and trimming, while V, J and clone size come from that table. This table has fewer than 250,000 clones, approximately 84% appearing once. The sample is drawn from a study of blood T cell repertoires in COVID-19. Study-level background: Sources were T cells, B-cell-depleted T cells, or PBMCs; the material itself was cDNA or gDNA.

CDR3 size: 15 residues. V gave up 8 bases and J gave up 0 bases, with 15 bases separating them. The germline V gene has CDR1 MDHEN and CDR2 SYDVKM. The specimen was PBMCs or T cells enriched from blood (not recorded which). The sequence was collected from a woman aged 30 to 39 who had recovered from COVID-19. This chain uses TRBV28 with TRBJ2-3; a possible D gene is TRBD2 (6 bases). The CDR3 region has the DNA TGTGCCAGCGGGACTCTTACCCTTAGCACAGATACGCAGTATTTT. This codes for CASGTLTLSTDTQYF.